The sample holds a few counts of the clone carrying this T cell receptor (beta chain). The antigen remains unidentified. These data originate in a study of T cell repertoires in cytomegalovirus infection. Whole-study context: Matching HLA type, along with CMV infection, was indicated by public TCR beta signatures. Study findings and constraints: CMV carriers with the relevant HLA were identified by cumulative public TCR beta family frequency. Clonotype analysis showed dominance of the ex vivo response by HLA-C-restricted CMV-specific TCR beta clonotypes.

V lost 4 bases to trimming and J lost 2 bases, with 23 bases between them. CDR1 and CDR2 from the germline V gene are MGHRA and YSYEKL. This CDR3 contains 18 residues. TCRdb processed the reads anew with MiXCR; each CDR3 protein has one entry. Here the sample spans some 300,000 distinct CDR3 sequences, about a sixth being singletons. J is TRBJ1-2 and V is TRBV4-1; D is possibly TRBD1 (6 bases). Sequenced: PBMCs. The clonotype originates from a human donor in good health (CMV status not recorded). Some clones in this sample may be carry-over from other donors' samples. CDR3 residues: CASSPGPRGHRGNYGYTF. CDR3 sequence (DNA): TGCGCCAGCAGCCCGGGGCCCAGGGGCCATCGTGGGAACTATGGCTACACCTTC.